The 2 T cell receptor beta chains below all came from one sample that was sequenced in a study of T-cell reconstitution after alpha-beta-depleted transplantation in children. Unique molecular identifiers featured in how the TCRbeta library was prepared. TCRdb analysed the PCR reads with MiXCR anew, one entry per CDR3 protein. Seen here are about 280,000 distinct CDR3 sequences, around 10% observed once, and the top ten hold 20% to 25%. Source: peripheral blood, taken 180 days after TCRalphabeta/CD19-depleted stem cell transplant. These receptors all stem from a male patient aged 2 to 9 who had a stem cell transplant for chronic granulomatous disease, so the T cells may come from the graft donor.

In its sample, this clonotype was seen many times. The DNA for the CDR3 is TGTGCCACCAGCAGAGAACCTACAAGCTACAATGAGCAGTTCTTC. Translating it yields CATSREPTSYNEQFF. This chain links TRBV15 with TRBJ2-1, with D unresolved. The CDR3 loop spans 15 amino acids. Germline CDR1 and CDR2: LNHNV and YYDKDF (reference sequence). Trimming shortened V by 0 bases and J by 3 bases, and 9 bases separated the two germline ends.

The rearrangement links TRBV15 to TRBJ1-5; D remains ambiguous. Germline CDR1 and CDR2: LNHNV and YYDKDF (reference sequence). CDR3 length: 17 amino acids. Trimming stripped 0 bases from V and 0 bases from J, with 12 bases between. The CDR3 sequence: CATSREILEYSNQPQHF. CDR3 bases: TGTGCCACCAGCAGAGAGATTTTAGAATATAGCAATCAGCCCCAGCATTTT.